Listed below are T cell receptor beta chains from one sample, sequenced in a study of blood T cell repertoires in COVID-19. Clones were read by immunoSEQ multiplex PCR, and TCRdb kept only the in-frame ones, dropping some. The sample records some 350,000 clones, over 75% being singletons. Sequenced input: PBMCs or T cells enriched from blood (not recorded which). The receptors derive from a man aged 18 to 30 who had recovered from COVID-19. CDR3s include the opening cysteine and the closing phenylalanine or tryptophan. A D gene is named only where the DNA matches it firmly. Size tells how often a clone was seen (once, few, many) or the class of an expanded clone, and some rows leave it out.

abundance	d_gene	j_gene	v_gene	CDR3aa	CDR3nt
.	.	TRBJ1-2	TRBV12-3/TRBV12-4	CASSLGQIYGYTF	TGTGCCAGCAGTTTAGGGCAGATCTATGGCTACACCTTC
.	TRBD1	TRBJ2-1	TRBV11-3	CASSPLTGTGPREQFF	TGTGCCAGCAGCCCTCTTACCGGGACAGGGCCCCGTGAGCAGTTCTTC
.	.	TRBJ2-5	TRBV6-5	CASSYAPGETQYF	TGTGCCAGCAGTTACGCACCAGGGGAGACCCAGTACTTC
.	.	TRBJ2-3	TRBV5-1	CASSLDGGATDTQYF	TGCGCCAGCAGCTTGGACGGCGGGGCTACAGATACGCAGTATTTT
.	TRBD2	TRBJ2-7	TRBV28	CASDSEARARGDEQYF	TGTGCCAGCGACTCGGAGGCCAGGGCCCGGGGGGACGAGCAGTACTTC
.	.	TRBJ1-1	TRBV18	CASSPPGGAVNTEAFF	TGTGCCAGCTCACCACCCGGAGGGGCCGTGAACACTGAAGCTTTCTTT
.	.	TRBJ2-7	TRBV3-1/TRBV3-2	CASSQIPQSYEQYF	TGTGCCAGCAGCCAAATCCCACAATCCTACGAGCAGTACTTC
.	.	TRBJ2-2	TRBV3-1/TRBV3-2	CASSQRGSTGELFF	TGTGCCAGCAGCCAACGGGGGTCCACCGGGGAGCTGTTTTTT
.	TRBD2	TRBJ2-1	TRBV7-7	CASSPRTSGLFNEQFF	TGTGCCAGCAGCCCCAGGACTAGCGGGCTGTTCAATGAGCAGTTCTTC
.	TRBD2	TRBJ2-4	TRBV30	CAWSVRGGRALNIQYF	TGTGCCTGGAGTGTACGTGGCGGGAGGGCCCTGAACATTCAGTACTTC
few	.	TRBJ2-2	TRBV9	CASSVGQIMNTGELFF	TGTGCCAGCAGCGTAGGTCAGATTATGAACACCGGGGAGCTGTTTTTT
few	TRBD1	TRBJ2-2	TRBV11-2	CASSLFRGLGTGELFF	TGTGCCAGCAGCTTATTTAGGGGGCTAGGAACCGGGGAGCTGTTTTTT
few	TRBD1	TRBJ1-2	TRBV10-2	CASTNRTGPSYGYTF	TGCGCCAGCACCAACAGGACAGGGCCCTCCTATGGCTACACCTTC
.	TRBD2	TRBJ2-2	TRBV2	CASTGIAGGVTGELFF	TGTGCCAGCACCGGAATAGCGGGAGGGGTCACCGGGGAGCTGTTTTTT
once	.	TRBJ1-1	TRBV5-4	CASSPGRGLTTEAFF	TGTGCCAGCAGCCCTGGGCGGGGGTTGACCACTGAAGCTTTCTTT
.	.	TRBJ1-5	TRBV6-5	CASSYARTNQPQHF	TGTGCCAGCAGTTACGCCCGGACAAATCAGCCCCAGCATTTT
.	.	TRBJ2-5	TRBV4-2	CASSQDRGEETQYF	TGTGCCAGCAGCCAAGACAGGGGAGAAGAGACCCAGTACTTC
.	.	TRBJ2-1	TRBV5-1	CASRRGAAGDRNEQFF	TGCGCCAGCAGAAGGGGTGCGGCAGGAGACCGTAATGAGCAGTTCTTC
once	.	TRBJ1-2	TRBV4-1	CASSQFGFEGVSYGYTF	TGCGCCAGCAGCCAATTTGGATTCGAGGGTGTCTCCTATGGCTACACCTTC
.	.	TRBJ2-1	TRBV18	CASSWTIENEQFF	TGTGCCAGCTCATGGACTATTGAGAATGAGCAGTTCTTC
.	.	TRBJ1-2	TRBV7-3	CASSLGPINGGYGYTF	TGTGCCAGCAGCTTGGGACCGATAAACGGGGGTTATGGCTACACCTTC
.	.	TRBJ2-2	TRBV27	CASSFQGLGNGELFF	TGTGCCAGCAGTTTCCAGGGCTTGGGAAACGGGGAGCTGTTTTTT
.	TRBD1	TRBJ2-3	TRBV9	CASSFRDRSQPDTQYF	TGTGCCAGCAGCTTCCGGGACAGGTCTCAGCCAGATACGCAGTATTTT
once	.	TRBJ1-2	TRBV27	CAVRGNYGYTF	TGTGCCGTCCGGGGGAACTATGGCTACACCTTC
few	TRBD2	TRBJ2-7	TRBV6-2/TRBV6-3	CASSSPGLGYYEQYF	TGTGCCAGCAGTTCCCCGGGACTAGGATACTACGAGCAGTACTTC
.	TRBD2	TRBJ2-2	TRBV7-7	CASSPVAGGNGELFF	TGTGCCAGCAGCCCCGTAGCGGGAGGGAACGGGGAGCTGTTTTTT
.	.	TRBJ2-2	TRBV10-3	CAIARDYTGELFF	TGTGCCATTGCACGGGATTACACCGGGGAGCTGTTTTTT
.	.	TRBJ2-5	TRBV18	CASSPQDGGETQYF	TGTGCCAGCTCACCCCAGGACGGGGGTGAGACCCAGTACTTC
.	TRBD1	TRBJ1-3	TRBV30	CAWGQGTGNTIYF	TGTGCCTGGGGACAGGGGACTGGAAACACCATATATTTT
.	.	TRBJ1-1	TRBV5-1	CASSRAEGLSTEAFF	TGCGCCAGCAGCCGTGCGGAGGGGCTGAGCACTGAAGCTTTCTTT
.	TRBD1	TRBJ1-4	TRBV5-1	CASSEDRAPEKLFF	TGCGCCAGCAGCGAGGACAGGGCCCCTGAAAAACTGTTTTTT
.	TRBD1	TRBJ1-2	TRBV5-4	CASSTGGGDYGYTF	TGTGCCAGCAGTACAGGGGGAGGCGACTATGGCTACACCTTC
.	.	TRBJ1-1	TRBV7-8	CASSLGAGRMNTEAFF	TGTGCCAGCAGCTTAGGGGCAGGGCGAATGAACACTGAAGCTTTCTTT
.	TRBD2	TRBJ2-3	TRBV5-1	CASSLGLAGYLDTQYF	TGCGCCAGCAGCCTGGGACTAGCGGGGTATTTGGATACGCAGTATTTT
.	.	TRBJ1-2	TRBV19	CASSMGAGYGYTF	TGTGCCAGTAGTATGGGGGCGGGCTATGGCTACACCTTC
.	TRBD2	TRBJ2-2	TRBV19	CASRSVAGAGELFF	TGTGCCAGTAGGTCGGTAGCGGGGGCCGGGGAGCTGTTTTTT
many	TRBD1	TRBJ2-1	TRBV6-4	CASSDGTGGNEQFF	TGTGCCAGCAGTGACGGGACAGGGGGCAATGAGCAGTTCTTC
.	TRBD1	TRBJ1-3	TRBV18	CASSPGTVAGNTIYF	TGTGCCAGCTCACCAGGGACAGTGGCTGGAAACACCATATATTTT
once	.	TRBJ1-2	TRBV7-8	CASSAGQPYGYTF	TGTGCCAGCAGCGCAGGACAGCCCTATGGCTACACCTTC
.	.	TRBJ1-6	TRBV5-6	CASSLGGLGNSPLHF	TGTGCCAGCAGCTTAGGGGGTCTGGGCAATTCACCCCTCCACTTT
.	.	TRBJ1-1	TRBV10-1	CASNWGGDTEAFF	TGCGCCAGCAATTGGGGGGGGGACACTGAAGCTTTCTTT
.	TRBD2	TRBJ2-2	TRBV6-4	CASSDGTSTGELFF	TGTGCCAGCAGTGACGGGACTAGCACCGGGGAGCTGTTTTTT
.	.	TRBJ2-3	TRBV9	CASRADTDTQYF	TGTGCCAGCAGGGCCGACACAGATACGCAGTATTTT
.	.	TRBJ2-3	TRBV9	CASSADRGTDTQYF	TGTGCCAGCAGCGCCGACAGAGGCACAGATACGCAGTATTTT
.	.	TRBJ1-6	TRBV7-8	CASSLAGDSPLHF	TGTGCCAGCAGCTTAGCAGGGGATTCACCCCTCCACTTT
.	.	TRBJ2-1	TRBV30	CAWRTSRGTNYNEQFF	TGTGCCTGGAGAACTAGCAGAGGAACTAACTACAATGAGCAGTTCTTC
.	.	TRBJ2-7	TRBV24-1	CATSDPGNGYEQYF	TGTGCCACCAGTGATCCCGGGAACGGGTACGAGCAGTACTTC
.	.	TRBJ2-7	TRBV27	CASSLSWTAPLQYF	TGTGCCAGCAGTTTATCTTGGACAGCGCCCCTGCAGTACTTC
once	.	TRBJ2-5	TRBV6-5	CASTSDRQETQYF	TGTGCCAGCACTTCGGACAGACAAGAGACCCAGTACTTC
.	.	TRBJ1-6	TRBV19	CASKDPGNSPLHF	TGTGCCAGTAAGGATCCGGGAAATTCACCCCTCCACTTT
.	.	TRBJ1-5	TRBV30	CAWSPGTHQPQHF	TGTGCCTGGAGTCCAGGGACTCATCAGCCCCAGCATTTT
.	TRBD1	TRBJ1-2	TRBV5-5	CASAIGQAAVLYGYTF	TGTGCCAGCGCAATCGGACAGGCCGCCGTCCTCTATGGCTACACCTTC
.	.	TRBJ2-7	TRBV6-2/TRBV6-3	CASTPRVGGYEQYF	TGTGCCAGCACCCCGCGAGTAGGGGGCTACGAGCAGTACTTC
.	TRBD1	TRBJ1-1	TRBV19	CASRIKGQMNTEAFF	TGTGCCAGTAGGATCAAGGGACAGATGAACACTGAAGCTTTCTTT